A single sample is the source of the 21 T cell receptor beta chains below, sequenced in a study of blood T cell repertoires in COVID-19. Data came from immunoSEQ multiplex PCR; TCRdb stores just in-frame clones and leaves some out. Among roughly 170,000 clones, approximately 82% were seen once, and the ten largest hold 4.4%. The sample consisted of PBMCs or T cells enriched from blood (not recorded which). The source is a woman aged 45-65 years who had recovered from COVID-19.

V is TRBV12-3 or TRBV12-4 and J is TRBJ2-3; no clear D gene. The CDR3 runs to 13 residues. The V end lost 6 bases, the J end lost 10 bases, and 17 bases lay between the germline ends. CDR3 sequence reads: CASSPGSHPPQYF. For the CDR3, the DNA is TGTGCCAGCAGCCCCGGGTCCCACCCCCCGCAGTATTTT.

The rearrangement joins TRBV5-8 to TRBJ1-1, with a possible D match to TRBD1 (6 bases). This CDR3 spans 16 amino acids. The V gene lost 4 bases and the J gene lost 5 bases, with 21 bases spanning the gap. The germline V gene encodes CDR1 SGHTS and CDR2 YDEGEE. CDR3 residues: CASSPTGIGSRTEAFF. As DNA, the CDR3 is TGTGCCAGCAGCCCGACAGGAATCGGTTCGAGGACTGAAGCTTTCTTT.

The chain is built from TRBV7-7 and TRBJ2-1; 13 positions match TRBD2. Germline values: CDR1 SSHAT, CDR2 FNYEAQ (reference sequence). V dropped 1 base and J dropped 4; count of bases not matched to a gene: 1. The CDR3 is made up of 16 amino acids. DNA of the CDR3: TGTGCCAGCAGCTTAGGGACTAGCGGGAGTTACAATGAGCAGTTCTTC. Amino acid sequence: CASSLGTSGSYNEQFF.

The chain combines TRBV12-3 or TRBV12-4 with TRBJ1-1; D perhaps matches TRBD1 (5 bases). The CDR3 totals 13 residues. V was trimmed by 10 bases and J by 0 bases, leaving 12 bases between them. The CDR3 nucleotides read TGTGCCATCACCGGACAACTGAACACTGAAGCTTTCTTT. It encodes CAITGQLNTEAFF.

V gene TRBV2 combines with J gene TRBJ1-2; TRBD1 agrees at 7 bases. J was trimmed by 6 bases and V by 6 bases; bases with no gene match: 7. This CDR3 spans 13 amino acids. Germline V CDR1 and CDR2: SNHLY, FYNNEI. Here the CDR3 reads CASRRDSYDGYTF. The CDR3 DNA reads TGTGCCAGCAGGAGGGACAGCTACGATGGCTACACCTTC.

The chain carries TRBV28 and TRBJ2-1; a weak D match, TRBD2 (5 bases). V dropped 3 bases and J dropped 3 bases, with 15 bases sitting between them. Germline V gene lookup returns CDR1 MDHEN and CDR2 SYDVKM. This CDR3 region has 16 residues. The CDR3 loop is CASSLPQSGRYNEQFF. CDR3 nucleotide sequence: TGTGCCAGCAGTTTGCCACAAAGCGGCCGCTACAATGAGCAGTTCTTC. The variable domain in full, completed from reference TRBV28 and TRBJ2-1, reads DVKVTQSSRYLVKRTGEKVFLECVQDMDHENMFWYRQDPGLGLRLIYFSYDVKMKEKGDIPEGYSVSREKKERFSLILESASTNQTSMYLCASSLPQSGRYNEQFFGPGTRLTVL.

The rearrangement links TRBV9 to TRBJ2-7; TRBD2 aligns across 10 bases. V trimming: 4 bases; J trimming: 2 bases; junction bases outside the gene matches: 24. This CDR3 comprises 21 residues. Germline CDR1 reads SGDLS; CDR2 reads YYNGEE. CDR3 protein: CASSPQGGASGSWGHTYEQYV. DNA for the CDR3: TGTGCCAGCAGCCCGCAGGGGGGGGCTAGCGGGAGTTGGGGTCACACCTACGAGCAGTACGTC.

V is TRBV13 and J is TRBJ2-1; 9 nucleotides agree with TRBD1. The V gene end was trimmed by 4 bases and the J gene end by 5 bases; junction bases not matched to a gene: 12. The germline V gene encodes CDR1 PRHDT and CDR2 FYEKMQ (reference sequence). This CDR3 region has 17 residues. The CDR3 region is CASSSTTGTGWDNEQFF. The CDR3 bases are TGTGCCAGCAGCTCCACCACCGGGACAGGGTGGGACAATGAGCAGTTCTTC. Looking up the rest from reference TRBV13 and TRBJ2-1 gives the full variable domain: AAGVIQSPRHLIKEKRETATLKCYPIPRHDTVYWYQQGPGQDPQFLISFYEKMQSDKGSIPDRFSAQQFSDYHSELNMSSLELGDSALYFCASSSTTGTGWDNEQFFGPGTRLTVL.

In its sample, this clone was seen a few times. The chain carries TRBV27 and TRBJ1-2; 10 bases map to TRBD1. V was pared by 6 bases and J by 2 bases, with 3 bases of the junction left unmatched. Per germline, CDR1 MNHEY and CDR2 SMNVEV (reference sequence). This CDR3 has 14 amino acids. DNA for the CDR3: TGTGCCAGCAGGACGACAGGGGGCAACTATGGCTACACCTTC. It specifies CASRTTGGNYGYTF.

CDR3 region: CASSAGGSYGYTF. CDR3 DNA: TGTGCCAGCAGTGCGGGGGGAAGCTATGGCTACACCTTC. The genes are TRBV2 and TRBJ1-2; possible D gene TRBD1, 5 bases. The V gene lost 4 bases and the J gene lost 4 bases, with 10 bases spanning the gap. Germline CDR1 reads SNHLY; CDR2 reads FYNNEI. The CDR3 sequence is 13 residues long.

The genes are TRBV7-2 and TRBJ1-5; perhaps TRBD1 as D (5 bases). This CDR3 contains 16 residues. The V gene lost 4 bases and the J gene lost 1 base, with 14 bases spanning the gap. Germline lookup yields CDR1 SGHTA and CDR2 FQGNSA. The CDR3 is CASSSGGVGSNQPQHF. In nucleotides, the CDR3 is TGTGCCAGCAGCTCGGGGGGGGTAGGAAGCAATCAGCCCCAGCATTTT.

The V call is TRBV14, the J call TRBJ2-1, with 7 positions matching TRBD2. Germline CDR1 reads SGHDN; CDR2 reads FVKESK. The CDR3 sequence is 13 residues long. J gave up 10 bases and V 5 bases, and 8 bases lay outside the gene matches. The CDR3 nucleotides read TGTGCCAGCAGCGCACAACTAGCGTCGGAGCAGTTCTTC. Its translation: CASSAQLASEQFF.

The rearrangement joins TRBV5-1 to TRBJ1-1; TRBD1 is a possible D gene (6 bases). CDR3 length equals 14 residues. V shed 4 bases and J shed 3 bases, with 13 bases lying between them. From germline, CDR1 is SGHRS and CDR2 YFSETQ. The CDR3 nucleotides read TGCGCCAGCAGCGCCCAGGGGCAGGACACTGAAGCTTTCTTT. Translated, it gives CASSAQGQDTEAFF.

This chain uses TRBV30 with TRBJ1-6; TRBD1 matches 8 bases. This CDR3 is 13 amino acids long. J gave up 7 bases and V 1 base, and 0 bases lay outside the gene matches. The germline V gene has CDR1 GTSNPN and CDR2 SVGIG (reference sequence). The CDR3 reads CAWSGQGNSPLHF. Written as DNA, the CDR3 is TGTGCCTGGAGTGGACAGGGGAATTCACCCCTCCACTTT.

The gene calls are TRBV19 and TRBJ2-1; possible D gene TRBD1, 7 bases. Trimming took 3 bases from V and 11 from J, leaving 20 bases between them. Germline CDR1 is LNHDA and CDR2 is SQIVND (reference sequence). The CDR3 extends over 15 amino acids. In DNA form, the CDR3 reads TGTGCCAGTAGTATCCGGCCAGGGGGGCAAGGTCAGCAGTTCTTC. This translates into CASSIRPGGQGQQFF.

The chain has TRBV4-1 and TRBJ1-2, with 8 bases fitting TRBD1. The CDR3 runs to 18 residues. The germline V gene has CDR1 MGHRA and CDR2 YSYEKL. The J segment lost 2 bases and the V segment lost 1 base, leaving 12 bases of the junction unmatched. The CDR3 is CASSQVGRGRIQNYGYTF. Here the CDR3 DNA reads TGCGCCAGCAGCCAAGTGGGCAGGGGGCGCATACAGAACTATGGCTACACCTTC.

The chain has TRBV2 and TRBJ2-7; weak D call: TRBD1 (6 bases). The CDR3 is 13 residues long. Germline values: CDR1 SNHLY, CDR2 FYNNEI. V lost 7 bases and J lost 0, with 10 bases in between. CDR3 sequence (DNA): TGTGCCAGCAAGGACAGTACCTCCTACGAGCAGTACGTC. As protein: CASKDSTSYEQYV.

V usage is TRBV7-9 and J usage is TRBJ1-4, with D uncertain. Germline lookup yields CDR1 SEHNR and CDR2 FQNEAQ (reference sequence). V dropped 5 bases and J dropped 7 bases, with 11 bases sitting between them. The CDR3 is made up of 13 amino acids. This CDR3 reads CASSEIVVEKLFF. The CDR3 nucleotides are TGTGCCAGCAGCGAGATCGTGGTTGAAAAACTGTTTTTT.

This clone was observed a few times. The chain links TRBV7-2 to TRBJ2-5; 10 positions match TRBD1. V trimming: 4 bases; J trimming: 7 bases; junction bases outside the gene matches: 6. The CDR3 has 14 residues. Germline CDR1 is SGHTA and CDR2 is FQGNSA. The CDR3 loop is CASSSTGGGGTQYF. In DNA, the CDR3 is TGTGCCAGCAGCTCGACAGGGGGCGGAGGGACCCAGTACTTC.

The chain is built from TRBV6-5 and TRBJ1-3, with a tentative D call TRBD1 (6 bases). Trimming pared 6 bases from V and 0 bases from J, leaving 9 bases between. CDR3 length equals 14 residues. The V gene's germline CDR1 is MNHEY and CDR2 SVGAGI. CDR3 nucleotides: TGTGCCAGCAGCCTACAGGGCTCTGGAAACACCATATATTTT. As protein: CASSLQGSGNTIYF.

The rearrangement uses TRBV2 and TRBJ2-1; 11 bases are a match to TRBD2. V shed 2 bases, J shed 8 bases, and the junction held 8 bases outside the gene matches. This CDR3 is 16 amino acids long. In germline, CDR1 is SNHLY, CDR2 FYNNEI. DNA of the CDR3: TGTGCCAGCAGTGAATCCCGCCTAGCGGGAGGACATGAGCAGTTCTTC. Translation: CASSESRLAGGHEQFF.